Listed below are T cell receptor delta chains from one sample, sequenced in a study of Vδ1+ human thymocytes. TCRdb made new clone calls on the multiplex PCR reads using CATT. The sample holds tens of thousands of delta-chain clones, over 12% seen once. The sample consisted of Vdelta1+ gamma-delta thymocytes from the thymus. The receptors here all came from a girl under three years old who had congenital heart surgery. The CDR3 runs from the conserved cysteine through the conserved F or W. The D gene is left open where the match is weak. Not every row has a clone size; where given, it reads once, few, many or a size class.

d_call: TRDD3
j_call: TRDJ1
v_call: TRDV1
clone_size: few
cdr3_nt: TGTGCTCTTGGGGAACTTTCCCTTTCCTTTACTGGGGGATACTTCACCGATAAACTCATCTTT
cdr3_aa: CALGELSLSFTGGYFTDKLIF

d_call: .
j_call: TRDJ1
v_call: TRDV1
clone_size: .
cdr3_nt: TGTGCTCTTGGGGACGCCCTCCTACGAGGATACGCAGTTAAACTCATCTTT
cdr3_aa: CALGDALLRGYAVKLIF

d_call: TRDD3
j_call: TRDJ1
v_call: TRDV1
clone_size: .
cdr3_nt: TGTGCTCTTGGGGAACCCCTTTCCTGGGGGCCCACGTACACCGATAAACTCATCTTT
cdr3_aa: CALGEPLSWGPTYTDKLIF

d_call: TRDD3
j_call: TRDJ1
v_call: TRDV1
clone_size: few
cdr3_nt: TGTGCTCTTGGGGAACCGCACCCCAATAAAGACCCTAGGGGGCTGGGGGATTGTCCGACCGATAAACTCATCTTT
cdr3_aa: CALGEPHPNKDPRGLGDCPTDKLIF

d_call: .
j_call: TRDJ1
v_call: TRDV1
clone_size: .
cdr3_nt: TGTGCTCTTGGGGAACCAAGCCTGGACCCCGATAAACTCATCTTT
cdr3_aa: CALGEPSLDPDKLIF

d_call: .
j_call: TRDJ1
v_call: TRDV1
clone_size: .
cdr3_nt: TGTGCTCTTGGGGAACCCTGCTTCCCGTTCAAAACCGATAAACTCATCTTT
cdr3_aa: CALGEPCFPFKTDKLIF

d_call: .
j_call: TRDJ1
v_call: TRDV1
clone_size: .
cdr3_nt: TGTGCTCTTGGGGAAGCAAGGGCGATCTCGGGGACGTACACCGATAAACTCATCTTT
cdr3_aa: CALGEARAISGTYTDKLIF

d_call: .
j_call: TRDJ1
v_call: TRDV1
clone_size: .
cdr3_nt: TGTGCTCTTGGGGAACTTGGACAGTACACCGATAAACTCATCTTT
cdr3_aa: CALGELGQYTDKLIF

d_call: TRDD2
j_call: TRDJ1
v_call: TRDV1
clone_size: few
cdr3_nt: TGTGCTCTTGGGGGATGCCTTCCTACAGGCTTCACCGATAAACTCATCTTT
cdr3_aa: CALGGCLPTGFTDKLIF

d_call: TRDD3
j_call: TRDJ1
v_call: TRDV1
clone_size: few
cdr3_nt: TGTGCTCTTGGGGAATGGCATACGCCGTACTGGGGGATATTAGGGTACACCGATAAACTCATCTTT
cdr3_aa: CALGEWHTPYWGILGYTDKLIF

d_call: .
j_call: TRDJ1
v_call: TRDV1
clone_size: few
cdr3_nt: TGTGCTCTTGGGGAGGGTCACGTTGAGGCTTCCACGGACGGGGAATACACCGATAAACTCATCTTT
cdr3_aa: CALGEGHVEASTDGEYTDKLIF

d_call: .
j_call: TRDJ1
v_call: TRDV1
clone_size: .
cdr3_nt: TGTGCTCTTGGGGAACTAGGGCTCCCCTCCTTTTCCTACACCGATAAACTCATCTTT
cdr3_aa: CALGELGLPSFSYTDKLIF

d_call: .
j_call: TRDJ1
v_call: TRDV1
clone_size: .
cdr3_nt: TGTGCTCTTGGGGATTATTCCTACGGGACTGGGGACTTTAAACTCATCTTT
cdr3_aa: CALGDYSYGTGDFKLIF

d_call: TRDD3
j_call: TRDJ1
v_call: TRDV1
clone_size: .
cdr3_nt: TGTGCTCTTGGGGAAGTTTCAACTACTACTGGGGGATACCCCCTACCCGATAAACTCATCTTT
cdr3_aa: CALGEVSTTTGGYPLPDKLIF

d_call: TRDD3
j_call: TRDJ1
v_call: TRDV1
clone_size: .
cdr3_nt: TGTGCTCTTGGGGAACTACTTCCTCTGGGATACGCCACAAAGGGCACCGATAAACTCATCTTT
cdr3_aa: CALGELLPLGYATKGTDKLIF

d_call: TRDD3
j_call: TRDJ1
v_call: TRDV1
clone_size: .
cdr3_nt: TGTGCTCTTGGGGACCCCCCCCTCCTGGGGGATACTCAGACCGATAAACTCATCTTT
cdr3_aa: CALGDPPLLGDTQTDKLIF

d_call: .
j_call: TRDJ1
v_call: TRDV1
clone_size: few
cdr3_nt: TGTGCTCTTGGGGAACCAACCCTTGGCCGCCCTGGTTTAACCGATAAACTCATCTTT
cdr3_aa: CALGEPTLGRPGLTDKLIF

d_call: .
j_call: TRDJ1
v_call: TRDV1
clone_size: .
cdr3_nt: TGTGCTCTTGGGGAACTGGGGGGCCCGAAATGTACCGATGAACTCATCTTT
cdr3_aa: CALGELGGPKCTDELIF

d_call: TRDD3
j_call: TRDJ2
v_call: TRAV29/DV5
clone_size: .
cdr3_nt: TGTGCAGCAAGCGCAATCGCTGGGGGATGTCTGGGTTTGACAGCGCAACTCTTCTTT
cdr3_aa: CAASAIAGGCLGLTAQLFF

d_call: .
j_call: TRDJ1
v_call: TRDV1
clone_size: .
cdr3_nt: TGTGCTCTTGGGGAGAAAACTTCCTACTGGGGGAAGTACACCGATAAACTCATCTTT
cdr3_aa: CALGEKTSYWGKYTDKLIF

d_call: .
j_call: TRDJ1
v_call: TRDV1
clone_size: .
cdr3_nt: TGTGCTCTTGGGGGCCTTCGGGTCCTACGGGGGTTCAAGGGGGAACTCATCTTT
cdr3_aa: CALGGLRVLRGFKGELIF

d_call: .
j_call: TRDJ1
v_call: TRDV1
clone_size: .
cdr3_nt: TGTGCTACTGCGGTATTCAGGGCTGGTATAGGGGGTAAACTCATCTTT
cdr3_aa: CATAVFRAGIGGKLIF

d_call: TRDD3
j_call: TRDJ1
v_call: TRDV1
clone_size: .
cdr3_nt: TGTGCTCTTGGACAAAAAAGGGACTGTGGGATACCCCACACCGATAAACTCATCTTT
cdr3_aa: CALGQKRDCGIPHTDKLIF

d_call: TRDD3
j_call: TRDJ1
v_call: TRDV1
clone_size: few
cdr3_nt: TGTGCTCTTGGGGAATTATTCCACCCAGTACTGGGGGATACGGATACTTACACCGATAAACTCATCTTT
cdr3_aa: CALGELFHPVLGDTDTYTDKLIF